One sample yielded the 8 T cell receptor beta chains listed below, sequenced in a study of cytomegalovirus exposure and HLA in healthy donors. 13 Jbeta primers and 60 Vbeta primers were used for the PCR. Sequenced by immunoSEQ multiplex PCR; TCRdb stores in-frame clones only, minus some. The sample records under 150,000 clones, almost 80% being singletons. The specimen was PBMCs. The receptors were gathered from a young woman in good health and CMV-seronegative.

V gene TRBV7-2 combines with J gene TRBJ1-2, with TRBD1 identical over 7 bases. The germline gives CDR1 SGHTA, CDR2 FQGNSA. CDR3 length: 13 amino acids. The V gene end was trimmed by 1 base and the J gene end by 6 bases; junction bases not matched to a gene: 2. The CDR3 region is CASSLVQGNGYTF. The CDR3, as DNA: TGTGCCAGCAGCTTAGTACAGGGGAATGGCTACACCTTC.

In this sample, this clone turned up a few times. The genes are TRBV9 and TRBJ2-3; D may be TRBD1 (5 bases). The CDR3 loop spans 17 amino acids. The V end lost 0 bases, the J end lost 2 bases, and 16 bases lay between the germline ends. Germline loops: CDR1 SGDLS, CDR2 YYNGEE. In nucleotides, the CDR3 is TGTGCCAGCAGCGTAGCAGGACACGGGTCGAACACAGATACGCAGTATTTT. The encoded protein is CASSVAGHGSNTDTQYF.

Here the CDR3 DNA reads TGTGCCAGCAGCCCCGACAGGTTGAATAATGAGCAGTTCTTC. Its translation: CASSPDRLNNEQFF. The chain recombines TRBV7-7 with TRBJ2-1; TRBD1 might be the D (6 bases). V was cut by 5 bases and J by 7 bases, with 15 bases left in between. The CDR3 is made up of 14 amino acids. Per the germline V gene, CDR1 is SSHAT and CDR2 is FNYEAQ (reference sequence).

The chain carries TRBV25-1 and TRBJ2-7; D gene uncertain. CDR3 length: 11 residues. With 3 bases removed from V and 2 bases from J, the gap between germline ends came to 2 bases. The germline V gene encodes CDR1 MGHDK and CDR2 SYGVNS. This CDR3 is CASSDTYEQYF. CDR3 nucleotide sequence: TGTGCCAGCAGTGATACCTACGAGCAGTACTTC.

This clone was detected only once. This chain uses TRBV2 with TRBJ2-7; the match to TRBD1 covers 9 bases. Germline V gives CDR1 SNHLY, CDR2 FYNNEI. Trimming at V came to 8 bases and at J to 2 bases, leaving 10 bases not matched to a gene. CDR3 length equals 15 residues. CDR3 in amino acids: CASGVVGQGAYEQYF. In DNA form, the CDR3 reads TGTGCCAGCGGGGTAGTGGGACAGGGCGCCTACGAGCAGTACTTC.

The chain employs TRBV5-1 and TRBJ2-4; 8 bases agree with TRBD2. This CDR3 has 15 residues. V shed 3 bases and J 5 bases; nucleotides not matched to a gene: 7. In germline, CDR1 is SGHRS, CDR2 YFSETQ. Written as DNA, the CDR3 is TGCGCCAGCAGCTCCGGGGGGGCGATCGAAAACATTCAGTACTTC. This sequence encodes CASSSGGAIENIQYF. The full variable domain, rest sourced from reference TRBV5-1 and TRBJ2-4, is KAGVTQTPRYLIKTRGQQVTLSCSPISGHRSVSWYQQTPGQGLQFLFEYFSETQRNKGNFPGRFSGRQFSNSRSEMNVSTLELGDSALYLCASSSGGAIENIQYFGAGTRLSVL.

The chain joins TRBV4-2 to TRBJ1-2; the D gene is possibly TRBD1 (6 bases). The CDR3 totals 15 residues. The germline CDR1 and CDR2 sequences are LGHNA and YNFKEQ. Trimming took off 0 bases at V and 5 bases at J, with 13 bases between the two ends. The CDR3 bases are TGTGCCAGCAGCCAAGATCCGGACAGTCTTTATGGCTACACCTTC. Translated, it gives CASSQDPDSLYGYTF.

The chain uses TRBV27 and TRBJ1-1, with a tentative D call TRBD1 (6 bases). Germline V gene data show CDR1 as MNHEY and CDR2 as SMNVEV (reference sequence). The CDR3 is 16 residues long. Between the trimmed V and J ends, which lost 5 bases and 4 bases, there was a span of 20 bases. This CDR3 reads CASSVLTGSGSTEAFF. The CDR3 DNA reads as TGTGCCAGCAGTGTCTTGACAGGCTCGGGGAGCACTGAAGCTTTCTTT.